The 10 T cell receptor beta chains listed next were all sequenced from one sample in a study of graft-versus-host responses after intestinal transplantation. Clones were sequenced by immunoSEQ multiplex PCR, and TCRdb holds only the in-frame ones, with some missing. The table records around 37,000 clones, roughly four fifths of them present only once. The sequences come from PBMCs, collected about 38 months after transplant. The receptors originated from a human patient who received an intestinal transplant, so some T cells may come from the graft donor.

The chain joins TRBV19 to TRBJ1-1; no definite D call. Germline assignment: CDR1 LNHDA and CDR2 SQIVND (reference sequence). This CDR3 is built from 14 residues. Trimming pared 6 bases from V and 3 bases from J, leaving 14 bases between. The CDR3 region has the DNA TGTGCCAGTAGCCCGGCCGGTGATTACACTGAAGCTTTCTTT. Amino acids: CASSPAGDYTEAFF.

As regards this clone: Other nucleotide sequences in the sample specify the same CDR3. The gene calls are TRBV5-6 and TRBJ2-5; D not certain. The germline gives CDR1 SGHDT, CDR2 YYEEEE. The CDR3 consists of 12 residues. The germline V and J ends were trimmed by 0 bases and 5 bases, with 5 bases remaining between them. The CDR3 region has the DNA TGTGCCAGCAGCTTGGTGGGCGAGACCCAGTACTTC. Encoded protein: CASSLVGETQYF.

This chain joins TRBV21-1 and TRBJ1-3; whether TRBD1, the table's D call, matches the DNA was not checked. TRBV21-1 is noted as a pseudogene. The CDR3 has 17 residues. The CDR3 DNA follows: TGTGCCAGCAGCACCGTTACAGGGGGTGACTCTGGAAACACCATATATTTT. Encoded protein: CASSTVTGGDSGNTIYF.

The chain employs TRBV6-1 and TRBJ2-3; perhaps TRBD1 as D (6 bases). The V and J ends lost 3 bases and 0 bases respectively, with 22 bases between them. CDR3 size: 19 residues. Germline V lookup: CDR1 MNHNS, CDR2 SASEGT. CDR3 sequence reads: CASSESLRFGTPSTDTQYF. The CDR3, as DNA: TGTGCCAGCAGTGAGAGCCTAAGATTCGGGACACCGAGCACAGATACGCAGTATTTT.

V and J are TRBV19 and TRBJ2-3; D may match TRBD1 or TRBD2 (5 bases each). This CDR3 spans 12 amino acids. V shed 5 bases and J shed 8 bases, with 11 bases lying between them. The germline V gene encodes CDR1 LNHDA and CDR2 SQIVND (reference sequence). The CDR3 region has the DNA TGTGCCAGTAGTGTAAGTGGGGGTACGCAGTATTTT. It specifies CASSVSGGTQYF.

The J gene is TRBJ1-3, the V gene TRBV18; no firm D call. Looked up from germline, CDR1 is KGHSH and CDR2 is LQKENI. Trimming left V 2 bases short and J 7 bases short, with 15 bases between. This CDR3 has 15 residues. This CDR3 reads CASSPISGLGNTIYF. The CDR3 bases are TGTGCCAGCTCACCAATTTCTGGCTTGGGGAACACCATATATTTT.

This clone appeared a few times. The CDR3 coding sequence is TGTGCCAGCAGTGCTAGCGGGGGATATAACAATGAGCAGTTCTTC. Its translation is CASSASGGYNNEQFF. This chain uses TRBV6-4 with TRBJ2-1; 10 nucleotides line up with TRBD2. Germline CDR1 MRHNA, CDR2 SNTAGT. The CDR3 extends over 15 amino acids. Germline trimming cut 4 bases from V and 5 bases from J; bases unmatched to any gene: 5.

The chain couples TRBV14 to TRBJ2-1; the match to TRBD2 covers 9 bases. Trimming cost V 1 base and J 8 bases; bases outside gene matches: 6. The CDR3 is 15 amino acids. Germline assignment: CDR1 SGHDN and CDR2 FVKESK. The CDR3 region has the DNA TGTGCCAGCAGCCAAGTGGGACTAGCAATATATGAGCAGTTCTTC. Residues: CASSQVGLAIYEQFF.

The chain uses TRBV21-1 and TRBJ2-2; TRBD2, the D gene given by the table, was not confirmed from the DNA. TRBV21-1 is designated a pseudogene. The CDR3 totals 17 residues. As DNA, the CDR3 is TGTGCCAGCAGCAAAGCGCGGGGCGGGTCCTACACCGGGGAGCTGTTTTTT. Its translation is CASSKARGGSYTGELFF.

This clone was picked up one time. The chain joins TRBV5-4 to TRBJ2-7; D might be TRBD2 (6 bases). V shed 0 bases and J shed 3 bases, with 13 bases lying between them. The CDR3 is made up of 15 amino acids. Germline values: CDR1 SGHNT, CDR2 YYREEE (reference sequence). DNA of the CDR3: TGTGCCAGCAGCTTGGGATTAGCGGCCTTCTACGAGCAGTACTTC. It encodes CASSLGLAAFYEQYF.